This T cell receptor (beta chain) originates from a study of blood T cell repertoires in COVID-19. Study-wide context: Samples taken during acute and convalescent COVID-19 were collected in the United States, Italy and Spain. T cells, B-cell-depleted T cells, or PBMCs provided the cDNA or gDNA that served as material.

As handled by the study authors: Researchers report that nucleated cell counts were estimated from reference gene primer amplification. The data were produced by immunoSEQ multiplex PCR, yet TCRdb's version contains in-frame clones alone and is incomplete. V, J and clone size were drawn from that table, and D and trimming were deduced from the DNA. The sample includes almost 200,000 clones, roughly nine tenths of them seen just once. J gave up 8 bases and V 3 bases, and 7 bases lay outside the gene matches. Germline-derived CDR1 and CDR2 are KGHSH and LQKENI. This CDR3 spans 15 amino acids. Material: peripheral blood. The genes are TRBV18 and TRBJ1-4, with 9 bases lining up with TRBD1. The sequence came from a woman between 65 and 79 years old with acute or convalescent COVID-19. DNA of the CDR3: TGTGCCAGCTCACCGACAGGGGGTGGTCGGGAAAAACTGTTTTTT. This encodes CASSPTGGGREKLFF.